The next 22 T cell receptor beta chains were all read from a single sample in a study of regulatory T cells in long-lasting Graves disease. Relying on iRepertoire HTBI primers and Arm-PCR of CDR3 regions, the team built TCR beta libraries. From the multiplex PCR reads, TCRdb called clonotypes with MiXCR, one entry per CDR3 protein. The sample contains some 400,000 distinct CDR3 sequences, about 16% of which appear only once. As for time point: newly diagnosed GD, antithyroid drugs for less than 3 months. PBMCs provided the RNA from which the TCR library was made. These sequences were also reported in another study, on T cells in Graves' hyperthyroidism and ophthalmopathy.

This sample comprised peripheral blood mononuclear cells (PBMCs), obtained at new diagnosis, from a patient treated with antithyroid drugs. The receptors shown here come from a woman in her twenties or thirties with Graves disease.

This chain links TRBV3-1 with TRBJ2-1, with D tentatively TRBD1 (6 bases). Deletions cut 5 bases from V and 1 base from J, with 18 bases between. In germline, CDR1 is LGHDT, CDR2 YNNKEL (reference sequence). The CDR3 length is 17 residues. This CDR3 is CASSDGTNRRSYNEQFF. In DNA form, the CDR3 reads TGTGCCAGCAGCGATGGGACAAACCGGAGGTCCTACAATGAGCAGTTCTTC.

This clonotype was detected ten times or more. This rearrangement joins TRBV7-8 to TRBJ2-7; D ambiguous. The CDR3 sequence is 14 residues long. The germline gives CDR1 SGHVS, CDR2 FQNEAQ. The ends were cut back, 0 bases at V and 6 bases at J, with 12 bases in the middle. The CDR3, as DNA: TGTGCCAGCAGCTTAGCTAGGGCGGCTGTCGAGCAGTACTTC. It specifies CASSLARAAVEQYF.

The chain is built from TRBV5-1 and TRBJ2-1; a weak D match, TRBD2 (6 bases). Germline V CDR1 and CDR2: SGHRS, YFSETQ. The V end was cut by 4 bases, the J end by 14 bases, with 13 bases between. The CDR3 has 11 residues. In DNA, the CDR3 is TGCGCCAGCAGCGGCCGGGACTCAAAGTTCTTC. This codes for CASSGRDSKFF.

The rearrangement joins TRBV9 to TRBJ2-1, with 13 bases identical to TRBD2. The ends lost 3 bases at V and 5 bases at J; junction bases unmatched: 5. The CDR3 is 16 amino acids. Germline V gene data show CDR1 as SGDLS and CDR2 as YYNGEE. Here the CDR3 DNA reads TGTGCCAGCAGCGCCCCCGGGACTAGCGGGGACAATGAGCAGTTCTTC. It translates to CASSAPGTSGDNEQFF.

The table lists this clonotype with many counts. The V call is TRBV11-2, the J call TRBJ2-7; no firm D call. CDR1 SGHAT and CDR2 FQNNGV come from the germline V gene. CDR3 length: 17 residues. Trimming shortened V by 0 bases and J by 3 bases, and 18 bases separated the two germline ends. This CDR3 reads CASSLDLGDAPVYEQYF. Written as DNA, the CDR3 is TGTGCCAGCAGCTTAGATCTTGGGGATGCCCCAGTCTACGAGCAGTACTTC.

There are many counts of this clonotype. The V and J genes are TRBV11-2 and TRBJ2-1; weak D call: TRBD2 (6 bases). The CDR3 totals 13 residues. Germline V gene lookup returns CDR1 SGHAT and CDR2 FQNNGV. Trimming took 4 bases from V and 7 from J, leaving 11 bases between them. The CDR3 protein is CASSSPTRNEQFF. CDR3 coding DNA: TGTGCCAGCAGCTCACCGACTAGGAATGAGCAGTTCTTC.

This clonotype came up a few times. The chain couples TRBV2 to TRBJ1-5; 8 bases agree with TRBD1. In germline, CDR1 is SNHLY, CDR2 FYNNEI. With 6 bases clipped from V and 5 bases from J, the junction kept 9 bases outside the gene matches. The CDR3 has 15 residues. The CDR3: CASSIQGVDYQPQHF. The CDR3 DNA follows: TGTGCCAGCAGCATACAGGGGGTAGACTATCAGCCCCAGCATTTT.

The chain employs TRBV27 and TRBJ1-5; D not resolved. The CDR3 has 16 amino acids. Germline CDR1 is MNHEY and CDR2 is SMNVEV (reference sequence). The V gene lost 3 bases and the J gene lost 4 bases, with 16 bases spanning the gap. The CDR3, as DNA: TGTGCCAGCAGTTTGAATAGAGGGTTAGCAAATCAGCCCCAGCATTTT. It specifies CASSLNRGLANQPQHF.

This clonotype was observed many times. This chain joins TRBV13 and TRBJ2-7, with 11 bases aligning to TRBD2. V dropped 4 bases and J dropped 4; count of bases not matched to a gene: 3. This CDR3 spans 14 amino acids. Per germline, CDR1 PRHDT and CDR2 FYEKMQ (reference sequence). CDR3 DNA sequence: TGTGCCAGCAGCTCGACTAGCGGGATATACGAGCAGTACTTC. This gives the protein CASSSTSGIYEQYF.

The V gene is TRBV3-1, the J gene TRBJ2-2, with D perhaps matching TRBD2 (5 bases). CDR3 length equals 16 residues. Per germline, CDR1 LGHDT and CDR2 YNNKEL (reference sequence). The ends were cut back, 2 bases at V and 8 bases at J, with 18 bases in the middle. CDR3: CASSQRGRRFAGELFF. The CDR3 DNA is TGTGCCAGCAGCCAACGTGGGAGAAGGTTCGCAGGGGAGCTGTTTTTT.

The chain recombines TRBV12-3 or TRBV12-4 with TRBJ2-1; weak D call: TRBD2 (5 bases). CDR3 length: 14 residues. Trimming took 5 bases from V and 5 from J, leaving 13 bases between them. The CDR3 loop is CASSRDAGNNEQFF. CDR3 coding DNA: TGTGCCAGCAGTAGAGACGCCGGGAACAATGAGCAGTTCTTC.

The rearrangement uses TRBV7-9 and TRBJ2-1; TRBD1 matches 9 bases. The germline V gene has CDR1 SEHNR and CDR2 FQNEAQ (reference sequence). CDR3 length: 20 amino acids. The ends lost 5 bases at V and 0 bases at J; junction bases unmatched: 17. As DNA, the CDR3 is TGTGCCAGCAGCGTAAGCTTGGGACAGGGAGAGGGTAGCTCCTACAATGAGCAGTTCTTC. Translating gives CASSVSLGQGEGSSYNEQFF.

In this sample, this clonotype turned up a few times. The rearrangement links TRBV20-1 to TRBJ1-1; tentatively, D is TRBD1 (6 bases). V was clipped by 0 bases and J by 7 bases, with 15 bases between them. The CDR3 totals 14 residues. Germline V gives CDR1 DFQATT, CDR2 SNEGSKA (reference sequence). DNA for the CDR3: TGCAGTGCTAGAGATCGGGGGCAGAACCTTGAAGCTTTCTTT. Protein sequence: CSARDRGQNLEAFF.

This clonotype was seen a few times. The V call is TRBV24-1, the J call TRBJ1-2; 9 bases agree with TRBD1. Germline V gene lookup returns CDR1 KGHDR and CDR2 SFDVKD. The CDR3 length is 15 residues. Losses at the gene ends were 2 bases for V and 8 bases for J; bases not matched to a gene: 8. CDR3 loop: CATSDSQGARDGYTF. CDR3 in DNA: TGTGCCACCAGTGATTCACAGGGGGCCAGGGACGGCTACACCTTC.

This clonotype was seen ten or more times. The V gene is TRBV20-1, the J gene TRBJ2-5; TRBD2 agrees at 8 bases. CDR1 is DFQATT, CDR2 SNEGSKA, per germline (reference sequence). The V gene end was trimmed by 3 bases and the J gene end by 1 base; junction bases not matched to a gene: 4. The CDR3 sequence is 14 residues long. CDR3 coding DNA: TGCAGTGCTAGGCCTAGCGGGCCCCAAGAGACCCAGTACTTC. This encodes CSARPSGPQETQYF.

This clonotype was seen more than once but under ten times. This CDR3 is CATSRRGEQFF. CDR3 nucleotides: TGTGCCACCAGCAGGAGGGGTGAGCAGTTCTTC. V is TRBV15 and J is TRBJ2-1; the D call may be TRBD1 or TRBD2 (5 bases each). Germline assignment: CDR1 LNHNV and CDR2 YYDKDF (reference sequence). Trimming removed 3 bases at V and 9 bases at J, with 6 bases between. The CDR3 is 11 residues long.

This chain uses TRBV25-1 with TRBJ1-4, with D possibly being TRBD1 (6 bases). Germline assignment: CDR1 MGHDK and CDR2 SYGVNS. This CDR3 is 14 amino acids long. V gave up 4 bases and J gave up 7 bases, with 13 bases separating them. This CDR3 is CASSVGGHGEKLFF. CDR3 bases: TGTGCCAGCAGTGTTGGGGGCCATGGTGAAAAACTGTTTTTT.

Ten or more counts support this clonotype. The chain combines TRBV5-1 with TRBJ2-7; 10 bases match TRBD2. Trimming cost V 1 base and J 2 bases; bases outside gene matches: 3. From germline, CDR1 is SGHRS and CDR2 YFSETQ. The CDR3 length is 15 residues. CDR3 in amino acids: CASSLPSGSPYEQYF. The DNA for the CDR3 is TGCGCCAGCAGCTTGCCTAGCGGGAGCCCCTACGAGCAGTACTTC.

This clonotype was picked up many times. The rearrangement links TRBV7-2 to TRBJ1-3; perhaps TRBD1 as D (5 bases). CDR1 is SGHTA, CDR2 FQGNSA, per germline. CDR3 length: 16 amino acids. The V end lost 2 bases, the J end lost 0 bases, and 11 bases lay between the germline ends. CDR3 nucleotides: TGTGCCAGCAGCTTACTGGGGCGTGCCTCTGGAAACACCATATATTTT. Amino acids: CASSLLGRASGNTIYF. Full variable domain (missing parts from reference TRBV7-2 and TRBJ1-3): GAGVSQSPSNKVTEKGKDVELRCDPISGHTALYWYRQSLGQGLEFLIYFQGNSAPDKSGLPSDRFSAERTGGSVSTLTIQRTQQEDSAVYLCASSLLGRASGNTIYFGEGSWLTVV.

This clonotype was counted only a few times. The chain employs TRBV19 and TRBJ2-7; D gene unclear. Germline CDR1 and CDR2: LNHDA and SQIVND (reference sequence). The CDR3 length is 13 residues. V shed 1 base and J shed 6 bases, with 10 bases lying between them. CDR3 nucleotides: TGTGCCAGTAGTATAGCCTCCCATGGCGAGCAGTACTTC. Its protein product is CASSIASHGEQYF.

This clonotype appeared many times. CDR3 sequence (DNA): TGTGCCATCAGTGAGTCGGCGGCAGGGAATCAGCCCCAGCATTTT. Its translation: CAISESAAGNQPQHF. V usage is TRBV10-3 and J usage is TRBJ1-5; maybe TRBD1 (5 bases). Germline CDR1 ENHRY, CDR2 SYGVKD. Trimming stripped 0 bases from V and 4 bases from J, with 10 bases between. The CDR3 sequence is 15 residues long.

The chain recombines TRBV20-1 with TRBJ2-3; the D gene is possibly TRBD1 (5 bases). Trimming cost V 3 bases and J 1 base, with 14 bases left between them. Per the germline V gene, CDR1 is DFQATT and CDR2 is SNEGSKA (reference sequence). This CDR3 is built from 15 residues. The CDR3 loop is CSASKGVHGTDTQYF. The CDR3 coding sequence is TGCAGTGCTAGTAAAGGGGTCCACGGCACAGATACGCAGTATTTT.